A selection of T cell receptor beta chains follows, all from one sample in a study of PD-1 blockade in classical Hodgkin lymphoma. Clones were read by immunoSEQ multiplex PCR, and TCRdb kept only the in-frame ones, dropping some. Here the sample spans approximately 1,900 clones, around four fifths being singletons. The sample consisted of CD4+ T cells from blood, taken before the fourth cycle of nivolumab. All receptors derive from a human donor with classical Hodgkin lymphoma. Both conserved end residues are part of each CDR3.

V gene	CDR3 length	CDR3 protein
TRBV19	17	CASSIDRGSRIADTQYF
TRBV19	15	CASGGRSGQRGEQYF
TRBV7-2	11	CASRTAYEQYF
TRBV30	15	CAWSVRTSGYNEQFF
TRBV4-2	17	CASSQVGSGFGADTQYF
TRBV5-1	13	CASSLAGFYEQYF
TRBV5-4	14	CASSRGSLSGELFF
TRBV10-1	15	CASSLTRELNTEAFF
TRBV12-5	13	CASGVGAGRELFF
TRBV6-5	13	CASSDRQTYEQYF
TRBV12-5	17	CASGLDGVGVNTGELFF
TRBV6-6	15	CASSYGFVGSYGYTF
TRBV28	14	CASSLWGYNQPQHF
TRBV6-6	15	CASTERGLTYNEQFF
TRBV19	13	CARLAGSLCEQYF
TRBV5-5	17	CASSTLPGTGGNYGYTF
TRBV20-1	11	CSAGRETEAFF
TRBV9	18	CASSVAEGIDYLNEKLFF
TRBV30	14	CAEGAGQGSEKLFF
TRBV7-9	13	CASSPSGSYEQYF
TRBV7-9	16	CASSPYSAGSPYEQYF
TRBV30	19	CAWSRPPGGGLSGANVLTF
TRBV11-2	13	CASSSNRVLEQFF
TRBV19	16	CASSIGLAGGTHEQYF
TRBV14	15	CASSQPGARQETQYF